This is a list of T cell receptor beta chains from one sample in a study of blood T cell repertoires in COVID-19. Repertoires were generated with immunoSEQ multiplex PCR, while TCRdb's copy carries only in-frame clones and drops some. The sample lists tens of thousands of clones, about 70% occurring once. Sequencing was carried out using peripheral blood. Every receptor here comes from an elderly woman with active or convalescent COVID-19. Both conserved end residues are part of each CDR3. The D gene is left open where the match is weak. Clone size is not always given. Where it is, it says once, few, many or a class for expanded clones.

once	TRBV7-9	-	TRBJ1-1	13	CASSLEWSTEAFF	TGTGCCAGCAGCTTAGAATGGAGCACTGAAGCTTTCTTT
few	TRBV19	-	TRBJ2-2	13	CASSPTVTGELFF	TGTGCCAGTAGTCCGACAGTCACCGGGGAGCTGTTTTTT
-	TRBV4-3	-	TRBJ2-7	15	CASSQDRASSYEQYF	TGCGCCAGCAGCCAAGACAGGGCAAGCTCCTACGAGCAGTACTTC
once	TRBV7-9	-	TRBJ1-2	13	CASSRQGNYGYTF	TGTGCCAGCAGCCGTCAGGGTAACTATGGCTACACCTTC
few	TRBV7-9	TRBD2	TRBJ2-7	15	CASSLASGGGYEQYF	TGTGCCAGCAGCTTAGCGTCCGGGGGGGGCTACGAGCAGTACTTC
-	TRBV19	-	TRBJ1-1	16	CASSISLGRMNTEAFF	TGTGCCAGTAGTATAAGTCTGGGGAGAATGAACACTGAAGCTTTCTTT
-	TRBV5-4	TRBD1	TRBJ1-1	16	CASSLPRGGGKTEAFF	TGTGCCAGCAGCTTGCCCAGAGGGGGCGGAAAGACTGAAGCTTTCTTT
-	TRBV20-1	TRBD1	TRBJ2-7	11	CSASQGYEQYF	TGCAGTGCTTCACAGGGGTACGAGCAGTACTTC
-	TRBV6-4	TRBD1	TRBJ2-3	15	CASSDSDRATDTQYF	TGTGCCAGCAGTGACTCGGACAGGGCCACAGATACGCAGTATTTT
once	TRBV7-2	TRBD1	TRBJ1-2	15	CASSLIGGGHYGYTF	TGTGCCAGCAGCTTAATAGGGGGCGGACATTATGGCTACACCTTC
-	TRBV9	TRBD1	TRBJ1-2	17	CASSVLSRGQGNYGYTF	TGTGCCAGCAGCGTTCTCTCCCGGGGACAGGGGAACTATGGCTACACCTTC
few	TRBV6-5	-	TRBJ2-2	13	CASSLGAVGELFF	TGTGCCAGCAGTCTAGGAGCGGTAGGGGAGCTGTTTTTT
-	TRBV11-1	TRBD1	TRBJ1-1	14	CASSLKNRDREAFF	TGTGCCAGCAGCTTAAAAAACCGGGACAGGGAGGCTTTCTTT
few	TRBV7-3	-	TRBJ2-5	14	CASARGGAQETQYF	TGTGCTTCTGCCCGTGGGGGGGCCCAAGAGACCCAGTACTTC
many	TRBV29-1	-	TRBJ1-4	14	CSVEVQNLNEKLFF	TGCAGCGTTGAAGTACAGAATCTGAATGAAAAACTGTTTTTT
-	TRBV9	TRBD1	TRBJ2-3	15	CASSVGTGRTDTQYF	TGTGCCAGCAGCGTAGGGACAGGGAGGACAGATACGCAGTATTTT
-	TRBV6-2/TRBV6-3	TRBD1	TRBJ2-6	16	CASSFTGGSGANVLTF	TGTGCCAGCAGTTTTACAGGGGGCTCTGGGGCCAACGTCCTGACTTTC
-	TRBV11-2	-	TRBJ1-1	12	CASSGANTEAFF	TGTGCCAGCTCAGGGGCGAACACTGAAGCTTTCTTT
-	TRBV7-9	TRBD2	TRBJ2-3	15	CASSRRGGQGDTQYF	TGTGCCAGCAGCCGACGCGGGGGTCAGGGAGATACGCAGTATTTT
-	TRBV7-8	TRBD1	TRBJ1-6	15	CASSSGTGIHSPLHF	TGTGCCAGCAGCTCCGGGACAGGGATTCATTCACCCCTCCACTTT
-	TRBV27	-	TRBJ2-1	15	CASTPGVTGYNEQFF	TGTGCCAGCACCCCAGGGGTAACGGGCTACAATGAGCAGTTCTTC
-	TRBV4-1	-	TRBJ2-5	13	CASSWAAQETQYF	TGCGCCAGCAGCTGGGCCGCCCAAGAGACCCAGTACTTC
-	TRBV7-2	TRBD1	TRBJ2-7	15	CASSLGPGQGYEQYF	TGTGCCAGCAGCTTAGGCCCGGGACAGGGCTACGAGCAGTACTTC
-	TRBV28	TRBD2	TRBJ2-7	15	CASSSSGGERYEQYF	TGTGCCAGCAGTTCTAGCGGGGGGGAAAGGTACGAGCAGTACTTC
-	TRBV5-4	-	TRBJ1-2	15	CASSFLFRRRGGYTF	TGTGCCAGCAGCTTTCTCTTCAGGCGGAGGGGCGGCTACACCTTC
-	TRBV6-4	TRBD1	TRBJ1-2	16	CASSPQPGTANYGYTF	TGTGCCAGCAGTCCTCAACCCGGGACAGCTAACTATGGCTACACCTTC
-	TRBV24-1	-	TRBJ1-4	15	CATSDFRRIGEKLFF	TGTGCCACCAGTGATTTTCGGAGGATCGGGGAAAAACTGTTTTTT
-	TRBV5-4	-	TRBJ2-2	14	CASSLSENTGELFF	TGTGCCAGCAGCTTGTCAGAGAACACCGGGGAGCTGTTTTTT
-	TRBV15	TRBD1	TRBJ2-5	15	CATSRDDRGQETQYF	TGTGCCACCAGCAGAGATGACAGGGGGCAGGAGACCCAGTACTTC
-	TRBV5-6	TRBD2	TRBJ2-3	16	CASSLRLAGLTDTQYF	TGTGCCAGCAGCTTGCGGCTAGCGGGGCTCACAGATACGCAGTATTTT
-	TRBV10-2	TRBD1	TRBJ1-1	15	CASSESNRGRPEAFF	TGCGCCAGCAGTGAGTCGAACAGGGGAAGGCCTGAAGCTTTCTTT
-	TRBV27	TRBD1	TRBJ1-1	15	CASSSRTGFNTEAFF	TGTGCCAGCAGTTCAAGGACAGGGTTTAACACTGAAGCTTTCTTT
-	TRBV12-3/TRBV12-4	TRBD1	TRBJ1-1	13	CASSIQGGTEAFF	TGTGCCAGCAGTATACAGGGGGGCACTGAAGCTTTCTTT
-	TRBV27	TRBD1	TRBJ1-2	13	CASSKQGDYGYTF	TGTGCCAGCAGCAAACAGGGGGACTATGGCTACACCTTC
-	TRBV7-8	-	TRBJ2-7	13	CASSSGMIYEQYF	TGTGCCAGCAGCTCCGGGATGATCTACGAGCAGTACTTC
-	TRBV4-3	-	TRBJ1-4	17	CASSQEITRGTNEKLFF	TGCGCCAGCAGCCAAGAAATTACGAGGGGGACTAATGAAAAACTGTTTTTT
-	TRBV14	-	TRBJ1-2	18	CASSQDRGIPASHYGYTF	TGTGCCAGCAGCCAAGATCGGGGTATCCCAGCTTCCCACTATGGCTACACCTTC
-	TRBV14	TRBD1	TRBJ1-2	16	CASSQGQGYSAYGYTF	TGTGCCAGCAGCCAAGGACAGGGCTACAGCGCCTATGGCTACACCTTC
-	TRBV12-3/TRBV12-4	-	TRBJ2-5	13	CASSFGEVGTQYF	TGTGCCAGCAGTTTTGGGGAGGTAGGGACCCAGTACTTC
-	TRBV7-2	TRBD2	TRBJ2-2	16	CASSASSGLNTGELFF	TGTGCCAGCAGCGCCTCTAGCGGGCTCAACACCGGGGAGCTGTTTTTT
-	TRBV5-1	TRBD1	TRBJ1-3	15	CASSPGQSSGNTIYF	TGCGCCAGCAGCCCGGGACAGAGCTCTGGAAACACCATATATTTT
-	TRBV18	TRBD1	TRBJ1-2	14	CASGGTGTGLDYTF	TGTGCCAGCGGCGGTACTGGGACAGGGTTAGACTACACCTTC
-	TRBV7-9	-	TRBJ1-1	12	CASSINGGVAFF	TGTGCCAGCAGTATAAACGGAGGGGTAGCTTTCTTT
-	TRBV4-3	-	TRBJ1-2	15	CASSQGSPDYYGYTF	TGCGCCAGCAGCCAGGGGTCGCCGGACTACTATGGCTACACCTTC
-	TRBV29-1	-	TRBJ2-1	11	CSVEVGHEQFF	TGCAGCGTTGAGGTGGGGCATGAGCAGTTCTTC
-	TRBV7-8	-	TRBJ2-7	14	CASSSRTVGYEQYF	TGTGCCAGCAGCTCCCGGACAGTTGGCTACGAGCAGTACTTC
-	TRBV3-1/TRBV3-2	TRBD2	TRBJ2-2	14	CANIAGSRAGELFF	TGTGCCAACATAGCGGGGTCTCGGGCCGGGGAGCTGTTTTTT
-	TRBV19	-	TRBJ1-2	11	CASRYIYGYTF	TGTGCCAGTAGGTACATTTATGGCTACACCTTC
-	TRBV29-1	TRBD1	TRBJ1-1	13	CSARQGANTEAFF	TGCAGCGCTCGACAGGGGGCGAACACTGAAGCTTTCTTT
-	TRBV11-2	-	TRBJ1-2	15	CASSFGTPPNYGYTF	TGTGCCAGCAGCTTTGGGACACCACCTAACTATGGCTACACCTTC
-	TRBV9	-	TRBJ2-5	14	CASSVEGVQETQYF	TGTGCCAGCAGCGTAGAAGGAGTTCAAGAGACCCAGTACTTC